The T cell receptor (beta chain) described here comes from a study of shared clonotypes between healthy human individuals. Original methodology: Junction-only sequences produced by ImmunoSEQ had no quality scores, so filtering differed. Sequencing used immunoSEQ multiplex PCR; TCRdb keeps in-frame clones, though not all of them. The V and J calls and clone size were taken over from that table, and D and trimming were inferred from the DNA. The repertoire has 2 million to 2.5 million clones, about 92% of them found once; the top ten carry around 0.4%. With 5 bases clipped from V and 2 bases from J, the junction kept 8 bases outside the gene matches. Germline V CDR1 and CDR2: SEHNR, FQNEAQ (reference sequence). The CDR3 length is 15 residues.

The receptor was isolated from a man aged 18 to 29 in good health. Some clones in this sample may be carry-over from other donors' samples. The V gene is TRBV7-9, the J gene TRBJ2-5; 7 nucleotides line up with TRBD1. The material sequenced was naive CD4+ T cells from PBMCs. Subset noted: CD45RA+ positively selected. DNA for the CDR3: TGTGCCAGCAGCACCGGGACAGTGTCTCAAGAGACCCAGTACTTC. Amino acids: CASSTGTVSQETQYF.